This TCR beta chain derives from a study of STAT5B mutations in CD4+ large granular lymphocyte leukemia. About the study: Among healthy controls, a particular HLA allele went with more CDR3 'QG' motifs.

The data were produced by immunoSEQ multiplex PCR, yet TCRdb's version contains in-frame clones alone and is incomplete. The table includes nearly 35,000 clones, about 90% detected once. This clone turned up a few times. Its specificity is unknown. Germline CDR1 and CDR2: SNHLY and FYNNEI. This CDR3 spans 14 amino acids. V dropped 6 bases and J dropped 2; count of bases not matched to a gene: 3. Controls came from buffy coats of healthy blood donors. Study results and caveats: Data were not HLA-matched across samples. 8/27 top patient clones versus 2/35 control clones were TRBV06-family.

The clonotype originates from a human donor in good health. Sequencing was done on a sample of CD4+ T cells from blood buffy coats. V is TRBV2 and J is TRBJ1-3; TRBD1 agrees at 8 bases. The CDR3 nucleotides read TGTGCCAGCAGGGACAGGGCTACTGGAAACACCATATATTTT. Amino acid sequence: CASRDRATGNTIYF.